Listed here are 18 T cell receptor beta chains from one sample, sequenced in a study of vaccination effects on CD4 cells after COVID-19 (dated by TCRdb to 2022 to 2024). The receptor library was made with the immunoSEQ multiplex PCR assay. The clones in this table, taken by TCRdb from immuneACCESS, are in-frame only. Not every clone is retained; where verified, under half of the shortfall comes from an unresolved V gene, and the cause of the rest is unknown. The sample profile shows around 60,000 clones; around 80% of them were found once. Around 3.3% of the sample goes to the ten largest clones. Their target antigens are unknown. After less than 13 days of culture, CD4+ T cells were isolated with the EasySep CD4+ T cell isolation kit. Here the sequenced sample was CD4+ T cells from PBMCs cultured without peptide, taken before COVID-19 vaccination. The receptor source for this set is a human donor who received a COVID-19 vaccine.

The chain carries TRBV19 and TRBJ2-1; 10 nucleotides match TRBD1. This CDR3 comprises 16 residues. The germline CDR1 and CDR2 sequences are LNHDA and SQIVND (reference sequence). V was clipped by 4 bases and J by 8 bases; unmatched bases: 11. The CDR3 loop reads CASSTLGQGGKDEQFF. The CDR3 DNA reads TGTGCCAGTAGTACCCTTGGACAGGGGGGTAAGGATGAGCAGTTCTTC. The variable domain in full, completed from reference TRBV19 and TRBJ2-1, reads DGGITQSPKYLFRKEGQNVTLSCEQNLNHDAMYWYRQDPGQGLRLIYYSQIVNDFQKGDIAEGYSVSREKKESFPLTVTSAQKNPTAFYLCASSTLGQGGKDEQFFGPGTRLTVL.

The CDR3 region has the DNA TGTGCCAGCAGCCCGTTGAGTGGACCGACCCCTAATGAAAAACTGTTTTTT. Amino acid sequence: CASSPLSGPTPNEKLFF. The genes are TRBV4-2 and TRBJ1-4; D ambiguous. The CDR3 has 17 amino acids. Germline lookup yields CDR1 LGHNA and CDR2 YNFKEQ. Trimming stripped 4 bases from V and 3 bases from J, with 18 bases between.

V and J are TRBV19 and TRBJ1-5; 8 nucleotides line up with TRBD1. Germline V gene sequence: CDR1 LNHDA, CDR2 SQIVND (reference sequence). The V and J ends lost 6 bases and 4 bases, in that order; junction bases with no gene match: 8. The CDR3 extends over 15 amino acids. The CDR3 nucleotides read TGTGCCAGTAGACCGACCGGGACAGGAAATCAGCCCCAGCATTTT. The encoded protein is CASRPTGTGNQPQHF.

The V call is TRBV7-2, the J call TRBJ2-2; weak D call: TRBD1 (5 bases). CDR3 length: 15 residues. Germline CDR1 SGHTA, CDR2 FQGNSA. The ends were cut back, 5 bases at V and 2 bases at J, with 12 bases in the middle. The CDR3 loop is CASSLPWGNTGELFF. The CDR3, as DNA: TGTGCCAGCAGCCTCCCGTGGGGCAACACCGGGGAGCTGTTTTTT.

The chain couples TRBV5-4 to TRBJ1-2; 7 nucleotides line up with TRBD1. The germline gives CDR1 SGHNT, CDR2 YYREEE (reference sequence). CDR3 length equals 14 residues. With 2 bases clipped from V and 7 bases from J, the junction kept 8 bases outside the gene matches. CDR3 sequence: CASSFDRAASGYTF. CDR3 in DNA: TGTGCCAGCAGCTTCGACAGGGCCGCGTCTGGCTACACCTTC.

This rearrangement joins TRBV30 to TRBJ1-2; 9 nucleotides align to TRBD1. V gave up 4 bases and J gave up 5 bases; unmatched junction bases: 8. Germline V lookup: CDR1 GTSNPN, CDR2 SVGIG (reference sequence). This CDR3 region has 14 residues. The CDR3 DNA sequence: TGTGCCTGGACTACTGGACAGGGGACATATGGCTACACCTTC. As protein: CAWTTGQGTYGYTF. Full variable domain (rest looked up from reference TRBV30 and TRBJ1-2): SQTIHQWPATLVQPVGSPLSLECTVEGTSNPNLYWYRQAAGRGLQLLFYSVGIGQISSEVPQNLSASRPQDRQFILSSKKLLLSDSGFYLCAWTTGQGTYGYTFGSGTRLTVV.

The chain employs TRBV5-6 and TRBJ2-5, with 7 positions matching TRBD2. In germline, CDR1 is SGHDT, CDR2 YYEEEE. After removal of 3 bases from V and 0 bases from J, the junction contained 2 bases not matched to a gene. The CDR3 loop spans 14 amino acids. In DNA, the CDR3 is TGTGCCAGCAGCTGGGGACTACACCAAGAGACCCAGTACTTC. Protein: CASSWGLHQETQYF.

The genes are TRBV5-1 and TRBJ1-1; D not certain. V lost 0 bases to trimming and J lost 4 bases, with 7 bases between them. Germline lookup yields CDR1 SGHRS and CDR2 YFSETQ. This CDR3 has 13 amino acids. For the CDR3, the DNA is TGCGCCAGCAGCTTGGGGCAATCCACTGAAGCTTTCTTT. It yields the protein CASSLGQSTEAFF. Supplemented by reference TRBV5-1 and TRBJ1-1, the full variable domain reads KAGVTQTPRYLIKTRGQQVTLSCSPISGHRSVSWYQQTPGQGLQFLFEYFSETQRNKGNFPGRFSGRQFSNSRSEMNVSTLELGDSALYLCASSLGQSTEAFFGQGTRLTVV.

This chain uses TRBV4-1 with TRBJ1-4, with D unclear. Germline loops: CDR1 MGHRA, CDR2 YSYEKL. Deletions cut 0 bases from V and 14 bases from J, with 13 bases between. CDR3 length equals 13 residues. CDR3 residues: CASSQDISRYLFF. In DNA form, the CDR3 reads TGCGCCAGCAGCCAAGATATCAGCAGGTACCTGTTTTTT.

The rearrangement uses TRBV19 and TRBJ1-6, with D maybe TRBD1 (5 bases). The length of the CDR3 is 18 residues. Trimming took off 5 bases at V and 0 bases at J, with 17 bases between the two ends. CDR1 LNHDA and CDR2 SQIVND come from the germline V gene (reference sequence). The CDR3 sequence is CASSVISGTSSYNSPLHF. CDR3 sequence (DNA): TGTGCCAGTAGTGTTATTTCAGGGACGAGCTCCTATAATTCACCCCTCCACTTT.

The V gene is TRBV30, the J gene TRBJ2-5; perhaps D is TRBD1 or TRBD2 (5 bases each). The CDR3 spans 13 residues. CDR1 and CDR2 (germline): GTSNPN, SVGIG (reference sequence). The V gene lost 0 bases and the J gene lost 5 bases, with 10 bases spanning the gap. The CDR3 here is CAWSVQGGETQYF. CDR3 nucleotide sequence: TGTGCCTGGAGTGTGCAGGGCGGGGAGACCCAGTACTTC.

The chain employs TRBV9 and TRBJ2-3; 8 bases line up with TRBD2. The CDR3 length is 15 residues. Per germline, CDR1 SGDLS and CDR2 YYNGEE. J gave up 0 bases and V 0 bases, and 0 bases lay outside the gene matches. As DNA, the CDR3 is TGTGCCAGCAGCGTAGCGGGGGGGAGCACAGATACGCAGTATTTT. Encoded protein: CASSVAGGSTDTQYF.

The chain has TRBV12-3 or TRBV12-4 and TRBJ1-5; 8 positions match TRBD1. Losses at the gene ends were 5 bases for V and 8 bases for J; bases not matched to a gene: 5. The CDR3 is made up of 13 amino acids. DNA for the CDR3: TGTGCCAGCAGTCCGGACAGGGTGGAGCCCCAGCATTTT. It codes for CASSPDRVEPQHF.

V usage is TRBV10-2 and J usage is TRBJ2-4; 8 positions match TRBD1. The germline V gene encodes CDR1 WSHSY and CDR2 SAAADI. The CDR3 consists of 15 residues. Trimming took 11 bases from V and 3 from J; bases not matched to a gene: 12. CDR3 bases: TGCGCCGCTTCGGTCCAGGGGGCTAGCAAAAACATTCAGTACTTC. Amino acid sequence: CAASVQGASKNIQYF.

The table lists this clone with a count of one. J is TRBJ2-3 and V is TRBV7-9; TRBD2 matches 13 bases. Germline trimming cut 5 bases from V and 5 bases from J; bases unmatched to any gene: 7. The CDR3 is 16 amino acids. The V gene's germline CDR1 is SEHNR and CDR2 FQNEAQ (reference sequence). The CDR3 DNA reads TGTGCCAGCAGCCGACTAGCGGGGGGAAGTCTAGATACGCAGTATTTT. It translates to CASSRLAGGSLDTQYF.

The chain carries TRBV7-9 and TRBJ2-3; D call uncertain. This CDR3 is built from 13 residues. Trimming cost V 2 bases and J 5 bases, with 8 bases left between them. In germline, CDR1 is SEHNR, CDR2 FQNEAQ (reference sequence). The CDR3: CASSLYAVDTQYF. CDR3 nucleotide sequence: TGTGCCAGCAGCTTATATGCAGTAGATACGCAGTATTTT.

The sample holds a few counts of this clone. The chain combines TRBV3-1 (or the pseudogene TRBV3-2) with TRBJ1-2; no clear D. V was clipped by 1 base and J by 8 bases, with 14 bases between them. CDR1 and CDR2 (germline): LGHDT, YNNKEL (reference sequence). The length of the CDR3 is 14 residues. The CDR3 region has the DNA TGTGCCAGCAGCCAAGGCTTAGGAGGCTGGGGCTACACCTTC. This codes for CASSQGLGGWGYTF.

The chain joins TRBV24-1 to TRBJ2-3; D gene ambiguous. Germline assignment: CDR1 KGHDR and CDR2 SFDVKD. The CDR3 length is 15 residues. V gave up 1 base and J gave up 3 bases, with 10 bases separating them. CDR3 sequence (DNA): TGTGCCACCAGTGATTTTAGAGGCCGAACAGATACGCAGTATTTT. Its translation: CATSDFRGRTDTQYF.